These T cell receptor beta chains were read from a single sample in a study of CD39 and CD103 CD8 tumor-infiltrating T cells. Only in-frame clones appear in the TCRdb table, and some are missing; sequencing was by immunoSEQ multiplex PCR. The sample includes 1,500 to 1,900 clones, 55% of them seen just once. The sequenced sample consisted of CD39- CD103+ CD8+ T cells sorted from the tumor. All receptors derive from a human donor with head and neck squamous cell carcinoma. The CDR3 runs from the conserved cysteine through the conserved F or W. Each record gives: D gene, CDR3 length, J gene, clone size, V gene, CDR3 DNA, CDR3 protein. D genes are given only for firm matches. Not every row has a clone size; where given, it reads once, few, many or a size class.

TRBD2	15	TRBJ2-3	once	TRBV6-1	TGTGCCAGCAGTGACGGGACTAGCGGCACAGATACGCAGTATTTT	CASSDGTSGTDTQYF
.	14	TRBJ1-2	few	TRBV9	TGTGCCAGCAGCTTCCGTGGAGGGAACTATGGCTACACCTTC	CASSFRGGNYGYTF
TRBD2	15	TRBJ2-3	.	TRBV29-1	TGCAGCGTCTACCTTGCGGGGGGACCCACAGATACGCAGTATTTT	CSVYLAGGPTDTQYF
TRBD1	17	TRBJ1-2	large	TRBV5-1	TGCGCCAGCAGCTTGGTTGCGGGACAGGGCTTTACCTATGGCTACACCTTC	CASSLVAGQGFTYGYTF
TRBD1	14	TRBJ1-4	.	TRBV5-8	TGTGCCAGCAGCTACGGGACAGGCCTCGAAAAACTGTTTTTT	CASSYGTGLEKLFF
.	12	TRBJ2-7	once	TRBV6-1	TGTGCCACCATAGACCTGTCTTACGAGCAGTACTTC	CATIDLSYEQYF
TRBD1	15	TRBJ2-7	.	TRBV4-1	TGCGCCAGCAGCCAAGAGTGGGACAGTCGCTACGAGCAGTACTTC	CASSQEWDSRYEQYF
TRBD1	15	TRBJ1-5	.	TRBV7-6	TGTGCCAGCAGCTTATCGGGACAGCCCTATCAGCCCCAGCATTTT	CASSLSGQPYQPQHF
TRBD1	16	TRBJ1-5	.	TRBV2	TGTGCCAGCAGTGATTCTAAGGGACAGGGGAATCAGCCCCAGCATTTT	CASSDSKGQGNQPQHF
TRBD1	18	TRBJ1-5	.	TRBV27	TGTGCCAGCAGTCAGACAGGGGGGGAAAGGTATAGCAATCAGCCCCAGCATTTT	CASSQTGGERYSNQPQHF
.	17	TRBJ2-2	.	TRBV27	TGTGCCAGCACCCTACTCGGCCAAGTCGGAATCACCGGGGAGCTGTTTTTT	CASTLLGQVGITGELFF
.	16	TRBJ2-2	.	TRBV4-2	TGTGCCAGCAGCCCAAACGTAGGGACAAACACCGGGGAGCTGTTTTTT	CASSPNVGTNTGELFF
.	15	TRBJ2-2	.	TRBV5-1	TGCGCCAGCAGCTTGGTGCCAGGGGAAACCGGGGAGCTGTTTTTT	CASSLVPGETGELFF
.	15	TRBJ1-4	.	TRBV7-9	TGTGCCAGCAGCTCGAACAGGTTTATAGATGAAAAACTGTTTTTT	CASSSNRFIDEKLFF
.	12	TRBJ2-7	large	TRBV6-1	TGTGCCAGCAGTGAAAACCGACAGGAGCAGTACTTC	CASSENRQEQYF
.	12	TRBJ1-2	large	TRBV7-9	TGTGCCAGCAGGGGTGATTTCTATGGCTACACCTTC	CASRGDFYGYTF
TRBD1	12	TRBJ2-7	.	TRBV27	TGTGCCAGTTGGGACAGCACCTACGAGCAGTACTTC	CASWDSTYEQYF
.	13	TRBJ2-7	.	TRBV5-6	TGTGCCAGCAGCTTTCCGGGAGCCTACGAGCAGTACTTC	CASSFPGAYEQYF
.	15	TRBJ2-5	.	TRBV4-1	TGCGCCAGCAGCCAAGAAATCGGAAGCCAAGAGACCCAGTACTTC	CASSQEIGSQETQYF
TRBD1	14	TRBJ2-3	large	TRBV5-4	TGTGCCAGCGACGGACAGGGGGCTTCCGATACGCAGTATTTT	CASDGQGASDTQYF
TRBD1	13	TRBJ2-7	few	TRBV5-5	TGTGCCAGCAGCTCGACAGGGGACTACGAGCAGTACTTC	CASSSTGDYEQYF
.	14	TRBJ1-2	large	TRBV28	TGTGCCAGCAGTTTTGTCCGGACAGTCGATGGCTACACCTTC	CASSFVRTVDGYTF
TRBD2	13	TRBJ2-7	.	TRBV30	TGTGCCTGGAGTACGCCCGGGGGGTGGGAGCAGTACTTC	CAWSTPGGWEQYF
.	15	TRBJ2-1	.	TRBV27	TGTGCCAGCAGTCCCACGGGTCAAATGTACAATGAGCAGTTCTTC	CASSPTGQMYNEQFF
.	13	TRBJ2-7	.	TRBV28	TGTGCCACCTCGAGTGGGGCGTCCTACGAGCAGTACTTC	CATSSGASYEQYF
.	16	TRBJ2-2	once	TRBV27	TGTGCCAGCAGTTTATCGCGGCGGGTGTCTCCCGGGGAGCTGTTTTTT	CASSLSRRVSPGELFF
TRBD1	16	TRBJ2-7	.	TRBV10-3	TGTGCCGTTGGGACAGGGGACTGGTCGGCTGATTACGAGCAGTACTTC	CAVGTGDWSADYEQYF
TRBD1	13	TRBJ1-5	few	TRBV28	TGTGCCAGCAGGACAGGGGACAATCAGCCCCAGCATTTT	CASRTGDNQPQHF
.	11	TRBJ2-7	hyperexpanded	TRBV20-1	TGCAGTGCTAGTGAATCCTACGAGCAGTACTTC	CSASESYEQYF
.	15	TRBJ2-6	large	TRBV4-3	TGCGCCAGCAGCGAGGGTGACTCTGGGGCCAACGTCCTGACTTTC	CASSEGDSGANVLTF
TRBD1	17	TRBJ1-5	.	TRBV28	TGTGCCAGCAGAACGCCGGGACAGACTTATAGCAATCAGCCCCAGCATTTT	CASRTPGQTYSNQPQHF
.	11	TRBJ1-2	.	TRBV30	TGTGCCTGGAGTGTACAGAATGGCTACACCTTC	CAWSVQNGYTF
TRBD1	15	TRBJ2-1	.	TRBV10-3	TGTGCCATCAGTGAGACGGGACAGGGTCTCGATGAGCAGTTCTTC	CAISETGQGLDEQFF
.	12	TRBJ2-1	few	TRBV5-4	TGTGCCAGCAGAGTAAGGGGGGATGAGCAGTTCTTC	CASRVRGDEQFF
.	16	TRBJ1-1	.	TRBV7-9	TGTGCCAGCAGCTTTTCAATCGTAACAAGAGTTGGAGAAGCTTTCTTT	CASSFSIVTRVGEAFF
.	17	TRBJ1-4	.	TRBV19	TGTGCCAGTAGGCCGCCACGTTTGGGACATTCTAATGAAAAACTGTTTTTT	CASRPPRLGHSNEKLFF
TRBD2	16	TRBJ2-2	.	TRBV28	TGTGCCAGCAGCTCCCTAGCGGGGGGGCGGACCGGGGAGCTGTTTTTT	CASSSLAGGRTGELFF
.	12	TRBJ1-6	.	TRBV7-9	TGTGCCAGCAGCTTAGAGAATTCACCCCTCCACTTT	CASSLENSPLHF
.	13	TRBJ1-5	few	TRBV4-2	TGTGCCACCGGGAGGACAGTCAATCAGCCCCAGCATTTT	CATGRTVNQPQHF
TRBD2	15	TRBJ2-3	.	TRBV11-2	TGTGCCAGCAGCCTCACTAGCGGGGTTGCAGATACGCAGTATTTT	CASSLTSGVADTQYF
TRBD1	19	TRBJ2-1	.	TRBV18	TGTGCCAGCTCACCCGGGACAGCCTTGACGACAACTGCTGACAATGAGCAGTTCTTC	CASSPGTALTTTADNEQFF
.	15	TRBJ2-3	.	TRBV28	TGTGCCAGCAGTTTTCGGACAGCGGGCACAGATACGCAGTATTTT	CASSFRTAGTDTQYF
.	15	TRBJ2-5	few	TRBV7-3	TGTGCCAGCAGCTTAACGGTCTCTACGTACGAGACCCAGTACTTC	CASSLTVSTYETQYF
.	16	TRBJ2-2	once	TRBV14	TGTGCCAGCAGCCAGGTCCCCGCAGGGAACACCGGGGAGCTGTTTTTT	CASSQVPAGNTGELFF
TRBD2	15	TRBJ2-1	.	TRBV6-5	TGTGCCAGCAGTCGGACTAGCGGGGCCTACAATGAGCAGTTCTTC	CASSRTSGAYNEQFF
TRBD2	16	TRBJ2-1	.	TRBV4-3	TGCGCCAGCAGCCAAGTAGCGGGGGGCCGCTGGAATGAGCAGTTCTTC	CASSQVAGGRWNEQFF
.	15	TRBJ1-3	.	TRBV7-8	TGTGCCAGCAGCTTAGGGAGGGGCCTAAAAGACACCATATATTTT	CASSLGRGLKDTIYF
.	10	TRBJ2-7	few	TRBV30	TGTGCCTGGGGCCACTACGAGCAGTACTTC	CAWGHYEQYF
.	20	TRBJ1-5	.	TRBV10-3	TGTGCCATCAGTGAGTCGATCAGGCGAGGTGGGGTGAGGGGGAGTCAGCCCCAGCATTTT	CAISESIRRGGVRGSQPQHF
.	15	TRBJ2-2	.	TRBV7-9	TGTGCCAGCAGCCCCCCCGGTCTGAACACCGGGGAGCTGTTTTTT	CASSPPGLNTGELFF
TRBD2	16	TRBJ2-3	once	TRBV7-9	TGTGCCAGCAGCATTGTGGCGGGGGGGCCGGGTGATACGCAGTATTTT	CASSIVAGGPGDTQYF
TRBD1	16	TRBJ2-1	.	TRBV14	TGTGCCAGCAGCCAAGAAGGGACAGGTATCTACAATGAGCAGTTCTTC	CASSQEGTGIYNEQFF
TRBD1	15	TRBJ1-5	.	TRBV28	TGTGCCAGCAGTGGGGACAGGTCGGTGAGTCAGCCCCAGCATTTT	CASSGDRSVSQPQHF
.	16	TRBJ2-2	.	TRBV4-1	TGCGCCAGCAGCCCCGGACAGAAATCGAACACCGGGGAGCTGTTTTTT	CASSPGQKSNTGELFF
TRBD1	14	TRBJ1-1	.	TRBV10-3	TGTGCCATCAGTGAGCCGGGACAGGGCCATGAAGCTTTCTTT	CAISEPGQGHEAFF
.	11	TRBJ2-7	.	TRBV11-2	TGTGCCAGCAGCTTACTGTACGAGCAGTACTTC	CASSLLYEQYF
TRBD2	16	TRBJ2-1	few	TRBV9	TGTGCCAGCAGCGTAGCCGGGAGGGGCAGCGCGCCGGAGCAGTTCTTC	CASSVAGRGSAPEQFF
TRBD2	16	TRBJ2-7	.	TRBV7-8	TGTGCCAGCAGCCCTAGCGGGACAGTTATTTTCTACGAGCAGTACTTC	CASSPSGTVIFYEQYF
TRBD1	15	TRBJ2-7	.	TRBV28	TGTGCCAGCAGGGATCGGGACAGGCCGTCGTACGAGCAGTACTTC	CASRDRDRPSYEQYF